This T cell receptor beta chain stems from a study of blood T cell repertoires in COVID-19. Data came from immunoSEQ multiplex PCR; TCRdb stores just in-frame clones and leaves some out. The sample has more than 350,000 clones, about 90% seen once. The TCR was taken from a woman under 40 with COVID-19, enrolled during active disease. The specimen sequenced was peripheral blood.

The CDR3 spells CASSSTGGGTGAAFF. DNA for the CDR3: TGTGCCAGCAGCTCGACAGGGGGGGGGACTGGTGCAGCTTTCTTT. J is TRBJ1-1 and V is TRBV5-4, with TRBD1 matching 9 bases. V shed 3 bases, J shed 10 bases, and the junction held 13 bases outside the gene matches. Germline CDR1 is SGHNT and CDR2 is YYREEE (reference sequence). CDR3 size: 15 residues.